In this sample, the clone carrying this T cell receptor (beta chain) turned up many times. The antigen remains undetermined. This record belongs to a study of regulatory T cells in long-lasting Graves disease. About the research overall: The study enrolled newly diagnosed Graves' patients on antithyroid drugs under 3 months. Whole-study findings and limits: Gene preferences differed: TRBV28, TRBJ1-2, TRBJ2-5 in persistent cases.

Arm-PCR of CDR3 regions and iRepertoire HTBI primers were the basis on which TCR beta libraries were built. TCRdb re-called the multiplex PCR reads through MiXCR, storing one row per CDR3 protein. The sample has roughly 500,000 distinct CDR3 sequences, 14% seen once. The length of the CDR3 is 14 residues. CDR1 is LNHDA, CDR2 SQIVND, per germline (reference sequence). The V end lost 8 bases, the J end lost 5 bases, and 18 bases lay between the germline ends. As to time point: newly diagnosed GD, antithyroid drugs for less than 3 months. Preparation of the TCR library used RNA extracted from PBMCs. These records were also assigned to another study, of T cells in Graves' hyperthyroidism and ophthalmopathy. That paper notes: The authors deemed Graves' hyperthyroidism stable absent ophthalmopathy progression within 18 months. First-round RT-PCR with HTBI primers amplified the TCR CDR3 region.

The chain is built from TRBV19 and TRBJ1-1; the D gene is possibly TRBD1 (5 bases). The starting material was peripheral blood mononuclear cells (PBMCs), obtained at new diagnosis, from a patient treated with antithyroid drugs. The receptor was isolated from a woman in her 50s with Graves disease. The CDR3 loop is CASGNLGGTTEAFF. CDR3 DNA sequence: TGTGCCAGTGGGAACCTTGGGGGGACGACTGAAGCTTTCTTT.